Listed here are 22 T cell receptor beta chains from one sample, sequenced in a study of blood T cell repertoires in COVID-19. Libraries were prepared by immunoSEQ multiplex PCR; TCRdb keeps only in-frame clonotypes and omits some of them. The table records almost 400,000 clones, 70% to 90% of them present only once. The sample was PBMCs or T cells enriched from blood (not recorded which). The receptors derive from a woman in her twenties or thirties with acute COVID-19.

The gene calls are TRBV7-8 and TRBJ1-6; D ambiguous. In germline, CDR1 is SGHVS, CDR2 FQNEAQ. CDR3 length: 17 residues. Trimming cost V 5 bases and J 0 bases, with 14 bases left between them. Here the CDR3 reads CASSPEPLSSYNSPLHF. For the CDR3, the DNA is TGTGCCAGCAGCCCCGAGCCGTTGAGCTCCTATAATTCACCCCTCCACTTT.

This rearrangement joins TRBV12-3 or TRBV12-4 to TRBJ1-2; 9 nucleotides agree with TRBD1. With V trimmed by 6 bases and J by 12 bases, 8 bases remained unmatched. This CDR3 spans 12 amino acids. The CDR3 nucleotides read TGTGCCAGCAGCGCTCGGGACAGGGCAGACACCTTC. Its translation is CASSARDRADTF.

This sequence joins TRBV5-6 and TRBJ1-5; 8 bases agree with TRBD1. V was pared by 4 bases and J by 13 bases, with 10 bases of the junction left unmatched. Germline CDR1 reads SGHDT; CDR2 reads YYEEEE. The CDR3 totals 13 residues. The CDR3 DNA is TGTGCCAGCAGCAAAGGACAGGGAAGGTTTCAGCATTTT. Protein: CASSKGQGRFQHF.

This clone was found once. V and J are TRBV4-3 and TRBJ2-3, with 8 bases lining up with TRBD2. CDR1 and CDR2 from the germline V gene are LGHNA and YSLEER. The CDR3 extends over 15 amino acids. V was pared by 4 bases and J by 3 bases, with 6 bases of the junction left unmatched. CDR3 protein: CASSLYQRGTDTQYF. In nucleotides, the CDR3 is TGCGCCAGCAGCCTCTATCAGCGGGGGACAGATACGCAGTATTTT.

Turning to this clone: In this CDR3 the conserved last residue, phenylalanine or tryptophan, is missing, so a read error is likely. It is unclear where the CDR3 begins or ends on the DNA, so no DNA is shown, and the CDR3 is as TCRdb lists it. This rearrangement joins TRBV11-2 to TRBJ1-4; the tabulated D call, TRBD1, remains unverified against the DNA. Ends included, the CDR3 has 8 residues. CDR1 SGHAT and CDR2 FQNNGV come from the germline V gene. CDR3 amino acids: CASSSTGC.

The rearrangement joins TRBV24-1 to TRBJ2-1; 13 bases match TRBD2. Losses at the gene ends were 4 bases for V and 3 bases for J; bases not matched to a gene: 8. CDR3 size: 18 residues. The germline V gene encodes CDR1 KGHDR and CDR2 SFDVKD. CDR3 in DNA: TGTGCCACCAGTGACCCTGGGACTAGCGGGATCAACTACAATGAGCAGTTCTTC. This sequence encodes CATSDPGTSGINYNEQFF.

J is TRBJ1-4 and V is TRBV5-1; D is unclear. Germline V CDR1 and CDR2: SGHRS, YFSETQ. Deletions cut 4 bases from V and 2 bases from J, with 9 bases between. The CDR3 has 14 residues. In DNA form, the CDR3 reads TGCGCCAGCAGCCGGGGTGGGACTAATGAAAAACTGTTTTTT. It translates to CASSRGGTNEKLFF.

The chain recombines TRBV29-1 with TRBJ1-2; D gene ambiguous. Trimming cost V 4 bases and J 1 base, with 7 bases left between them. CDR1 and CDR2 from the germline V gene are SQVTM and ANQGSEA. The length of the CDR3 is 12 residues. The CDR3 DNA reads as TGCAGCGTTGCACAGAGTAACTATGGCTACACCTTC. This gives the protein CSVAQSNYGYTF.

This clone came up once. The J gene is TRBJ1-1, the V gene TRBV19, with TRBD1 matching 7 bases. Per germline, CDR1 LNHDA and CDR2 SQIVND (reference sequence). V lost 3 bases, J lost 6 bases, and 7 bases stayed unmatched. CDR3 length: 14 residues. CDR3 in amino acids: CASSMTGFAPEAFF. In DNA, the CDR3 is TGTGCCAGTAGTATGACAGGGTTTGCCCCTGAAGCTTTCTTT.

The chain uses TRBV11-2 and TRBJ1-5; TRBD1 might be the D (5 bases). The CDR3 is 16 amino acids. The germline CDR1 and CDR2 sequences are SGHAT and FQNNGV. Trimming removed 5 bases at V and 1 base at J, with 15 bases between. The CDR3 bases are TGTGCCAGCAGCCCCGCAGCAGGGAGGAGCAATCAGCCCCAGCATTTT. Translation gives CASSPAAGRSNQPQHF.

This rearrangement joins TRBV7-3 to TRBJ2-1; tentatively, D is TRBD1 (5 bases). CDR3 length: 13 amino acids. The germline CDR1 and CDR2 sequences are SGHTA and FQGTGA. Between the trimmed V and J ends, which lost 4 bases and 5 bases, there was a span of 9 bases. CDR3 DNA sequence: TGTGCCAGCAGCTCGCGACAGCACAATGAGCAGTTCTTC. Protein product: CASSSRQHNEQFF. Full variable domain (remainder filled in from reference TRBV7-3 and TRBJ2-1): GAGVSQTPSNKVTEKGKYVELRCDPISGHTALYWYRQSLGQGPEFLIYFQGTGAADDSGLPNDRFFAVRPEGSVSTLKIQRTERGDSAVYLCASSSRQHNEQFFGPGTRLTVL.

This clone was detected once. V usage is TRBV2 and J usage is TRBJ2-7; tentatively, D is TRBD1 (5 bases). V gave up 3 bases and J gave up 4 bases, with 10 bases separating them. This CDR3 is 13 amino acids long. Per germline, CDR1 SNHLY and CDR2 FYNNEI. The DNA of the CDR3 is TGTGCCAGCAGTGAGCAGGGTTGGTACGAGCAGTACTTC. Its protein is CASSEQGWYEQYF.

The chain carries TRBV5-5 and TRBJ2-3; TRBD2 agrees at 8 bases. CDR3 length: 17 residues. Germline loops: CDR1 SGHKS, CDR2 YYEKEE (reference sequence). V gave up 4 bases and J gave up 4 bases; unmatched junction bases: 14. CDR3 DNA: TGTGCCAGCAGCGTGTCGAAACTAGCGGCGCTAGCAGATACGCAGTATTTT. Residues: CASSVSKLAALADTQYF.

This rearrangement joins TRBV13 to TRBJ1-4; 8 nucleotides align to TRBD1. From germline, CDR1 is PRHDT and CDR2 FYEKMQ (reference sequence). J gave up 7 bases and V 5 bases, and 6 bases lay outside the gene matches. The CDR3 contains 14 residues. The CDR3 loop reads CASSGRGLGEKLFF. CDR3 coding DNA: TGTGCCAGCAGCGGCAGGGGGCTCGGTGAAAAACTGTTTTTT.

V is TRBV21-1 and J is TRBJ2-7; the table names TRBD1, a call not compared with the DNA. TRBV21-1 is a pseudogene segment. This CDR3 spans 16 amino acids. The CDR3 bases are TGTGCCAGCAACCCAATAGTAATCACAGGATGCCACGAGCAGTACTTC. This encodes CASNPIVITGCHEQYF.

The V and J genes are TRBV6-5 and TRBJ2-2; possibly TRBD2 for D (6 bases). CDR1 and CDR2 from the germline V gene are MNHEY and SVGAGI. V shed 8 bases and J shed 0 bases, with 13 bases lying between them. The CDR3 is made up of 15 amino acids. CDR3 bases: TGTGCCAGCTATAGGGACTTTCCGAACACCGGGGAGCTGTTTTTT. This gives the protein CASYRDFPNTGELFF.

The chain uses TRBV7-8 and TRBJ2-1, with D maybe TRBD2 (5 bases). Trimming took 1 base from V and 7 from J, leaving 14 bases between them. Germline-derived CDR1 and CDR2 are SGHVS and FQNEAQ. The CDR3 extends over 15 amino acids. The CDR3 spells CASSLVGRLPNEQFF. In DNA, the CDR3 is TGTGCCAGCAGCTTAGTTGGGAGACTACCGAATGAGCAGTTCTTC. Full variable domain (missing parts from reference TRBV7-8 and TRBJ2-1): GAGVSQSPRYKVAKRGQDVALRCDPISGHVSLFWYQQALGQGPEFLTYFQNEAQLDKSGLPSDRFFAERPEGSVSTLKIQRTQQEDSAVYLCASSLVGRLPNEQFFGPGTRLTVL.

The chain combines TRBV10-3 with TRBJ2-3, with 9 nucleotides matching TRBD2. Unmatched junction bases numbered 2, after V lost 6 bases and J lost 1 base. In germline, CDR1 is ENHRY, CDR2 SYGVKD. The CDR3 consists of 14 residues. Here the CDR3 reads CAIRGGGGTDTQYF. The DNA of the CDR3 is TGTGCCATCAGAGGCGGGGGGGGCACAGATACGCAGTATTTT.

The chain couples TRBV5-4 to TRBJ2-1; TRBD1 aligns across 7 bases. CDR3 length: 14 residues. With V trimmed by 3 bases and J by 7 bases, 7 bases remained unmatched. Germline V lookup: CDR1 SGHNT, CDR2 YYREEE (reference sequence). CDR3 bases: TGTGCCAGCAGCTCCCGACAGGGCGGGAATGAGCAGTTCTTC. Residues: CASSSRQGGNEQFF.

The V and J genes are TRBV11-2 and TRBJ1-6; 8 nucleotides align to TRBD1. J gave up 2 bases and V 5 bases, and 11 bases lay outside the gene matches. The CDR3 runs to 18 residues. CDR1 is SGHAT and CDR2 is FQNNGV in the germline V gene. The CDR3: CASSPDTKDRAYNSPLHF. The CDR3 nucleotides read TGTGCCAGCAGCCCCGACACTAAGGACAGGGCCTATAATTCACCCCTCCACTTT.

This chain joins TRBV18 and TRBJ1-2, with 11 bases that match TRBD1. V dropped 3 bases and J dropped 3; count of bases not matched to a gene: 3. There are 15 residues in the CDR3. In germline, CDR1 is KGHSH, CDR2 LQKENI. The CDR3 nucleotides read TGTGCCAGCTCACCGGGGACAGGGGGTTACTATGGCTACACCTTC. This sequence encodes CASSPGTGGYYGYTF.

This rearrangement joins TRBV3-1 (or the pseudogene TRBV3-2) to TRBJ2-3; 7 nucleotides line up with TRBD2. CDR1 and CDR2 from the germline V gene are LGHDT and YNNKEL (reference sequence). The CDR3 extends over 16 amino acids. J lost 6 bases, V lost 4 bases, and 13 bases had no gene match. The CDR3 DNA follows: TGTGCCAGCAGCCCCGGGGGGACCTTGAGCGGGGATACGCAGTATTTT. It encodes CASSPGGTLSGDTQYF.